This TCR beta chain comes out of a study of blood T cell repertoires in COVID-19. Study at large: Specimens from acute and convalescent COVID-19 originated in the United States, Italy and Spain. The analysed material was cDNA or gDNA that came from T cells, B-cell-depleted T cells, or PBMCs.

Per the original methods: Scientists estimated how many nucleated cells there were by amplifying reference gene primers. TCRdb keeps only in-frame clones here, not all; method: immunoSEQ multiplex PCR. V, J and clone size are those of that table, while D and trimming were read from the DNA. The sample includes 35,000 to 40,000 clones, about nine tenths of them seen just once. The CDR3 length is 16 residues. CDR1 and CDR2 (germline): MNHNY, SVGAGI (reference sequence). The ends lost 3 bases at V and 4 bases at J; junction bases unmatched: 2. The source of this sequence is a human donor in a cohort sampled during active COVID-19. Material: peripheral blood. The V gene is TRBV6-6, the J gene TRBJ2-2; 13 bases match TRBD2. CDR3 coding DNA: TGTGCCAGCAGTTATGGACTAGCGGGAGTCACCGGGGAGCTGTTTTTT. Protein sequence: CASSYGLAGVTGELFF.